These 15 T cell receptor beta chains were sequenced from one sample in a study of human T cells and chemical hapten exposure. The sample's time point: patch test 3, about 24 weeks after DPC sensitization. Sample treatment: therapeutic diphenylcyclopropenone sensitization with weekly scalp DPC. TCRdb re-called the RACE reads with MiXCR, one entry per CDR3 protein. The sample lists some 91,000 distinct CDR3 sequences, 27% occurring once. Sequencing was performed on whole blood, taken in connection with sensitization to the hapten diphenylcyclopropenone (DPC). These receptors were obtained from a man between 40 and 49 years old with alopecia areata. Some clones in this sample may be carry-over from other donors' samples.

J is TRBJ1-3 and V is TRBV18, with 7 bases lining up with TRBD1. The V and J ends lost 1 base and 6 bases, in that order; junction bases with no gene match: 3. From germline, CDR1 is KGHSH and CDR2 LQKENI. The CDR3 is made up of 14 amino acids. The CDR3 DNA follows: TGTGCCAGCTCACCACGGGACAGTAAAAACACCATATATTTT. The encoded protein is CASSPRDSKNTIYF.

The rearrangement uses TRBV27 and TRBJ2-7, with TRBD1 matching over 7 bases. Germline-derived CDR1 and CDR2 are MNHEY and SMNVEV (reference sequence). V gave up 0 bases and J gave up 3 bases; unmatched junction bases: 2. This CDR3 has 14 residues. The CDR3 DNA sequence: TGTGCCAGCAGTTTATCGGGACAGAGCTACGAGCAGTACTTC. Protein product: CASSLSGQSYEQYF.

The genes are TRBV24-1 and TRBJ2-1; unclear D gene. CDR3 size: 13 residues. CDR1 and CDR2 (germline): KGHDR, SFDVKD. V lost 2 bases and J 6 bases, leaving 7 bases between the germline ends. DNA for the CDR3: TGTGCCACCAGTGATTCGGCTAGCAATGAGCAGTTCTTC. Protein sequence: CATSDSASNEQFF.

The chain is built from TRBV19 and TRBJ2-7; a weak D match, TRBD2 (6 bases). The CDR3 has 12 amino acids. Germline V gene lookup returns CDR1 LNHDA and CDR2 SQIVND (reference sequence). Trimming took off 10 bases at V and 2 bases at J, with 12 bases between the two ends. In nucleotides, the CDR3 is TGTGCCACGTCGGGGGATCCCTACGAGCAGTACTTC. Translating gives CATSGDPYEQYF.

This clonotype was seen a single time. Being one base from a much bigger clone, this may be a read error. This rearrangement joins TRBV6-2 or TRBV6-3 to TRBJ2-3; no reliable D call. Germline values: CDR1 MNHEY, CDR2 SVGEGT. The CDR3 contains 14 residues. Trimming removed 7 bases at V and 6 bases at J, with 17 bases between. The CDR3 region is CASNRGGYSDTQYF. DNA of the CDR3: TGTGCCAGCAATCGCGGCGGCTACAGCGATACGCAGTATTTT.

The chain combines TRBV28 with TRBJ1-5; 9 bases are shared with TRBD1. The CDR3 contains 18 residues. Losses at the gene ends were 5 bases for V and 1 base for J; bases not matched to a gene: 12. The germline CDR1 and CDR2 sequences are MDHEN and SYDVKM. CDR3: CASSPRTGAPRSNQPQHF. The CDR3 bases are TGTGCCAGCAGTCCACGGACAGGGGCTCCAAGGAGCAATCAGCCCCAGCATTTT.

This clonotype was picked up a small number of times. V gene TRBV3-1 combines with J gene TRBJ2-1; D remains ambiguous. Germline V gene data show CDR1 as LGHDT and CDR2 as YNNKEL (reference sequence). V lost 3 bases and J lost 7, with 13 bases in between. The CDR3 runs 14 residues. CDR3 in amino acids: CASSQEIAGNEQFF. CDR3 sequence (DNA): TGTGCCAGCAGCCAGGAGATAGCTGGTAATGAGCAGTTCTTC.

The chain is built from TRBV12-3 or TRBV12-4 and TRBJ2-1; 7 nucleotides agree with TRBD1. The length of the CDR3 is 15 residues. Trimming at V came to 4 bases and at J to 4 bases, leaving 7 bases not matched to a gene. The DNA of the CDR3 is TGTGCCAGCAGTTCCAAGACAGGGCGTTACAATGAGCAGTTCTTC. It is translated as CASSSKTGRYNEQFF.

This clonotype occurred a few times. The chain is built from TRBV27 and TRBJ2-7, with 7 bases aligning to TRBD1. Germline trimming cut 6 bases from V and 2 bases from J; bases unmatched to any gene: 4. The CDR3 runs to 13 residues. CDR1 is MNHEY, CDR2 SMNVEV, per germline (reference sequence). The CDR3 DNA reads TGTGCCAGCAGCCACGGGACAGCCTACGAGCAGTACTTC. Protein product: CASSHGTAYEQYF.

This clonotype was counted a few times. The chain joins TRBV6-5 to TRBJ1-5, with 9 nucleotides matching TRBD1. The V gene end was trimmed by 5 bases and the J gene end by 4 bases; junction bases not matched to a gene: 6. CDR3 length: 15 amino acids. Per the germline V gene, CDR1 is MNHEY and CDR2 is SVGAGI. CDR3 amino acids: CASSTGQGLNQPQHF. Here the CDR3 DNA reads TGTGCCAGCAGTACGGGACAGGGCTTGAATCAGCCCCAGCATTTT.

This clonotype was counted only a few times. The chain couples TRBV20-1 to TRBJ1-1; the D gene is possibly TRBD1 (6 bases). Per the germline V gene, CDR1 is DFQATT and CDR2 is SNEGSKA (reference sequence). The V end was cut by 5 bases, the J end by 1 base, with 14 bases between. CDR3 length equals 14 residues. CDR3 region: CSAPARGANTEAFF. In nucleotides, the CDR3 is TGCAGTGCTCCTGCGAGGGGGGCGAACACTGAAGCTTTCTTT.

This clonotype occurred a few times. V gene TRBV7-9 combines with J gene TRBJ2-1, with a weak D call TRBD1 (6 bases). The CDR3 is 15 residues long. The germline V gene encodes CDR1 SEHNR and CDR2 FQNEAQ (reference sequence). V was cut by 7 bases and J by 0 bases, with 13 bases left in between. The CDR3 loop reads CASTHGGSSYNEQFF. The CDR3 bases are TGTGCCAGCACCCATGGGGGCAGCTCCTACAATGAGCAGTTCTTC.

This rearrangement joins TRBV9 to TRBJ1-4, with D tentatively TRBD1 (5 bases). The ends were cut back, 3 bases at V and 11 bases at J, with 17 bases in the middle. This CDR3 comprises 14 residues. Looked up from germline, CDR1 is SGDLS and CDR2 is YYNGEE. The CDR3 DNA reads TGTGCCAGCAGCGCCCTTACCGGTCCAGGGAAACTGTTTTTT. Translated, it gives CASSALTGPGKLFF.

The chain uses TRBV7-9 and TRBJ2-3; weak D call: TRBD1 (6 bases). V was cut by 4 bases and J by 2 bases, with 13 bases left in between. The CDR3 runs to 15 residues. In germline, CDR1 is SEHNR, CDR2 FQNEAQ (reference sequence). The chain's CDR3 is CASSSGTRNTDTQYF. The CDR3 region has the DNA TGTGCCAGCAGCTCCGGGACAAGAAACACAGATACGCAGTATTTT.

This chain uses TRBV21-1 with TRBJ2-7; the table's D call, TRBD1, was not checked against the DNA. TRBV21-1 is a listed pseudogene. The CDR3 is 24 amino acids. CDR3 nucleotide sequence: TGTGCCAGCAGCAAAGAGGGGGAAAAAAAGTGGCGGGACATTGGCCCTAGGAGTTCCTACGAGCAGTACTTC. This sequence encodes CASSKEGEKKWRDIGPRSSYEQYF.